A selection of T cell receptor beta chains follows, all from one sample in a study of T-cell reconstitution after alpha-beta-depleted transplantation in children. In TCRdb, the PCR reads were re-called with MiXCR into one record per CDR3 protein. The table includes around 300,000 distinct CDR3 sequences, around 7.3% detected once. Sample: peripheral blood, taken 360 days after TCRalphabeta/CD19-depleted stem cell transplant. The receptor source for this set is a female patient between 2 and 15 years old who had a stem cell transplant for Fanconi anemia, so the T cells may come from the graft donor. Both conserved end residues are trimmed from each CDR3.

ASSYSASQSYEQY	TRBV6-5	TRBJ2-7	13
ASSEFPGRGELF	TRBV2	TRBJ2-2	12
ASSWTGVQETQY	TRBV28	TRBJ2-5	12
SAGQSSTDTQY	TRBV20-1	TRBJ2-3	11
ARDREEAF	TRBV25-1	TRBJ1-1	8
ASSRADGETQY	TRBV12-3/TRBV12-4	TRBJ2-5	11
SAAGVSTQSSYNEQF	TRBV20-1	TRBJ2-1	15
AGQGGIQPQH	TRBV28	TRBJ1-5	10
ASSPPPLAGVSDTQY	TRBV28	TRBJ2-3	15
ASSRSGQGTYEQY	TRBV5-1	TRBJ2-7	13
AWSGQETQY	TRBV30	TRBJ2-5	9
ASSLASQTLQETQY	TRBV7-9	TRBJ2-5	14
ASSLLTGGSYGYT	TRBV5-8	TRBJ1-2	13
ASSLGGYNEKLF	TRBV7-2	TRBJ1-4	12
ASSSRQENTGELF	TRBV7-9	TRBJ2-2	13
ASSSIPLAASTDTQY	TRBV27	TRBJ2-3	15
ASSQVRTGELF	TRBV4-3	TRBJ2-2	11
ASIGGGDGANVLT	TRBV6-2/TRBV6-3	TRBJ2-6	13
ASSSLPDRTDTQY	TRBV27	TRBJ2-3	13
ASSLVAGGDQPQH	TRBV5-5	TRBJ1-5	13
ASSRPTGVTEAF	TRBV4-2	TRBJ1-1	12
ASSLGTGFKNIQY	TRBV7-8	TRBJ2-4	13
ASSRNNNEQF	TRBV7-2	TRBJ2-1	10